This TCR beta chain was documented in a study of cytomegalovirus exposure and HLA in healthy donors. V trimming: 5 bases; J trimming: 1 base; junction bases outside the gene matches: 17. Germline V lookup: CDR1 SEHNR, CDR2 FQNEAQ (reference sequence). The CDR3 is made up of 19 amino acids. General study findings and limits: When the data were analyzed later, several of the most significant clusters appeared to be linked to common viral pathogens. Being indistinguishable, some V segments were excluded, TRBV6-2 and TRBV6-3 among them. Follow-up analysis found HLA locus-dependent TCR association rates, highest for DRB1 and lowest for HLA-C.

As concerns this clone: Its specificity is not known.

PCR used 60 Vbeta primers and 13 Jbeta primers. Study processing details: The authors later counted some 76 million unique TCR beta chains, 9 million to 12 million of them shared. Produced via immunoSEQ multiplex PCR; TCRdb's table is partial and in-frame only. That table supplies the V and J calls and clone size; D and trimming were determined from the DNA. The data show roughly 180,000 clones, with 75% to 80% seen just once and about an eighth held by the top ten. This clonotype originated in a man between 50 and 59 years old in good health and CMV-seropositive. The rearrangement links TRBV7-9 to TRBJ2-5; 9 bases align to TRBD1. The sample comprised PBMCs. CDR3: CASSAYLGTGTGSQETQYF. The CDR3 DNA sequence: TGTGCCAGCAGCGCTTATCTTGGGACAGGGACAGGTAGCCAAGAGACCCAGTACTTC.